This T cell receptor (beta chain) stems from a study of T cells in narcolepsy. Across the whole study: Patients with NT1 or NT2 and healthy control donors were enrolled.

The V segment lost 2 bases and the J segment 6 bases; nucleotides outside the gene matches: 5. This CDR3 has 14 residues. Germline CDR1 and CDR2: GTSNPN and SVGIG (reference sequence). This table comes from immunoSEQ multiplex PCR, and its TCRdb copy is limited to in-frame clones, with some not included. The sample includes nearly 25,000 clones, less than 65% seen only once; the top ten take approximately 12%. Study-level findings and limits: No autoreactive T cell clone sequences appeared in some memory CD4+ repertoires. Reportedly, autoreactive clonotypes were serially detected in patients' blood but not controls'.

On this clone: Its antigen is as yet unknown.

The chain uses TRBV30 and TRBJ1-2; 11 nucleotides align to TRBD1. The source is a human donor in good health. Sample: memory (CD45RA-) CD4+ T cells from blood. Here the CDR3 DNA reads TGTGCCTGGAGTAAGGACAGGGGGCGGGATGGCTACACCTTC. Its translation is CAWSKDRGRDGYTF. Full variable domain (remainder filled in from reference TRBV30 and TRBJ1-2): SQTIHQWPATLVQPVGSPLSLECTVEGTSNPNLYWYRQAAGRGLQLLFYSVGIGQISSEVPQNLSASRPQDRQFILSSKKLLLSDSGFYLCAWSKDRGRDGYTFGSGTRLTVV.